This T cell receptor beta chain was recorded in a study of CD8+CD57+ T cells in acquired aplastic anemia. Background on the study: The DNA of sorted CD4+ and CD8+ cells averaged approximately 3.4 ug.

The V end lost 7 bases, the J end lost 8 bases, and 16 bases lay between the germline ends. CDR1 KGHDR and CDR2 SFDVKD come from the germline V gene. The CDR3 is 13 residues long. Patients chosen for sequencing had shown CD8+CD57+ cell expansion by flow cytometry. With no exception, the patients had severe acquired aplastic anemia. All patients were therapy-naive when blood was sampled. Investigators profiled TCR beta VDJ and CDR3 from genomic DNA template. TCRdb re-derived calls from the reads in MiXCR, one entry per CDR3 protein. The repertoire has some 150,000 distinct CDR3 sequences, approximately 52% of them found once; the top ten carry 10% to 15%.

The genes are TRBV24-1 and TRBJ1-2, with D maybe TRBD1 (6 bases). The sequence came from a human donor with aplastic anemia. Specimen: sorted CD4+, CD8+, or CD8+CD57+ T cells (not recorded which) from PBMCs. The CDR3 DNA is TGTGCCACCAGCTCACTCAGGGGCGGAGGCTACACCTTC. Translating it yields CATSSLRGGGYTF.